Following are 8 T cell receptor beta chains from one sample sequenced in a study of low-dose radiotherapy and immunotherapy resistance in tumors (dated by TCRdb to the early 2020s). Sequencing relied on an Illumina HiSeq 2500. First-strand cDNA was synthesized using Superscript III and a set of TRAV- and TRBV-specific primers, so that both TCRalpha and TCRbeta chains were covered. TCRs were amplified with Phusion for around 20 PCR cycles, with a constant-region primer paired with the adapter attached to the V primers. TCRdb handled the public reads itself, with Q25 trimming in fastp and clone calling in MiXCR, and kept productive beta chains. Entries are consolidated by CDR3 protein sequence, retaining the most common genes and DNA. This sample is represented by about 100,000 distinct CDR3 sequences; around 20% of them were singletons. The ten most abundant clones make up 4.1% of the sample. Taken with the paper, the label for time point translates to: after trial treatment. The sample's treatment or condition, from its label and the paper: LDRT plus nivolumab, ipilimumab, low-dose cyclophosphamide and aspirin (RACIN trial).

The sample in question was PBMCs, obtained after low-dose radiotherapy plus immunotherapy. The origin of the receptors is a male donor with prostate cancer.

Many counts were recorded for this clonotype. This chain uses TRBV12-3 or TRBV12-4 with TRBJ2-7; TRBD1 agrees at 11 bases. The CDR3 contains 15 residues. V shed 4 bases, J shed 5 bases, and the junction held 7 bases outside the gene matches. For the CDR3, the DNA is TGTGCCAGCAGTTCCCCGGGACAGGGGGTCAACGAGCAGTACTTC. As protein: CASSSPGQGVNEQYF.

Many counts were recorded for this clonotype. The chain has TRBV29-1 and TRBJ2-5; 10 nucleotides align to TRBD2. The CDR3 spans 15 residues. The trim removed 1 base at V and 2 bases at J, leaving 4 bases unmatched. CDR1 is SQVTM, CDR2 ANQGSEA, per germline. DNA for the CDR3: TGCAGCGTTGAAGGAGGACTAGCGGTACAAGAGACCCAGTACTTC. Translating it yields CSVEGGLAVQETQYF.

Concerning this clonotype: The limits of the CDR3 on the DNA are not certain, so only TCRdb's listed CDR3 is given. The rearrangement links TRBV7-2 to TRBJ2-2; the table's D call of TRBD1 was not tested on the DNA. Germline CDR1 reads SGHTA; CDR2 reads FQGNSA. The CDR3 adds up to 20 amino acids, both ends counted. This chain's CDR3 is CASSHSLLDTGELFFFFFFF.

The CDR3 is CASRTGGGYGYTF. In nucleotides, the CDR3 is TGTGCCAGCCGCACGGGTGGTGGCTATGGCTACACCTTC. The rearrangement links TRBV6-4 to TRBJ1-2; D gene uncertain. Trimming stripped 8 bases from V and 4 bases from J, with 14 bases between. This CDR3 has 13 amino acids. CDR1 is MRHNA, CDR2 SNTAGT, per germline.

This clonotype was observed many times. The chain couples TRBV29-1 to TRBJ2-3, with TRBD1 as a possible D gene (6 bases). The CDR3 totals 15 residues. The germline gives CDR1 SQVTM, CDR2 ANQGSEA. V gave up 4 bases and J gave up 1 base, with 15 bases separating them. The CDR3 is CSVAGQSRGTDTQYF. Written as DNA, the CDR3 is TGCAGCGTTGCCGGACAGTCTCGTGGCACAGATACGCAGTATTTT.

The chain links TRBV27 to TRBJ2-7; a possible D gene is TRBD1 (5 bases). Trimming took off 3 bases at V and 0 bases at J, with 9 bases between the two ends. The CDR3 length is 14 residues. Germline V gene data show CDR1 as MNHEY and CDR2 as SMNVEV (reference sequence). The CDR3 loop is CASSLVGDSYEQYF. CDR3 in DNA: TGTGCCAGCAGTTTGGTAGGGGACTCCTACGAGCAGTACTTC.

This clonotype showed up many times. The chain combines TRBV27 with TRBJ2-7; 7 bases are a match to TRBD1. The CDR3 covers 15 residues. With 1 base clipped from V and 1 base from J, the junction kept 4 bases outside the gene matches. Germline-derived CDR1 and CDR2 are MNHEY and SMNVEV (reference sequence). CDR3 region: CASSLFSGGSYEQYF. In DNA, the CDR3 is TGTGCCAGCAGTTTATTTTCAGGGGGTTCCTACGAGCAGTACTTC.

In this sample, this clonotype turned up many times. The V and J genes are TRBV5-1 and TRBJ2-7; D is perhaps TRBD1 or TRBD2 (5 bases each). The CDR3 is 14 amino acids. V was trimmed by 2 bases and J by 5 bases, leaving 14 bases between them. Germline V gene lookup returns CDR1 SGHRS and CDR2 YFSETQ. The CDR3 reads CASSFGAGGNEQYF. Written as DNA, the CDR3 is TGCGCCAGCAGCTTCGGGGCTGGTGGGAACGAGCAGTACTTC.